Listed below are T cell receptor beta chains from one sample, sequenced in a study of metastatic and nonmetastatic thyroid tumors. TCRdb re-clonotyped the PCR reads through MiXCR. This table holds tens of thousands of clones, about 13% found once. Material for sequencing was blood. These receptors originate from a female donor with papillary thyroid cancer or a benign thyroid nodule (not recorded which). Some clones in this sample may be carry-over from other donors' samples. Each CDR3 is given with its conserved first and last residue. A D gene is named only where the DNA matches it firmly. Clone size is stated in some rows and not others, as once, few, many or a class when expanded.

d_call j_call clone_size v_call cdr3_aa cdr3_nt
TRBD1 TRBJ1-2 many TRBV10-3 CATITGTGSNYGYTF TGTGCCACGATCACGGGGACAGGATCTAACTATGGCTACACCTTC
- TRBJ2-1 many TRBV27 CASSFTQRVSYNEQFF TGTGCCAGCAGTTTCACTCAACGGGTATCCTACAATGAGCAGTTCTTC
- TRBJ1-5 few TRBV6-1 CASSEFGALLQPQHF TGTGCCAGCAGTGAATTTGGGGCCCTCCTTCAGCCCCAGCATTTT
TRBD2 TRBJ2-3 many TRBV3-1 CASSQGTSGRGDTQYF TGTGCCAGCAGCCAAGGAACTAGCGGAAGGGGAGATACGCAGTATTTT
TRBD2 TRBJ2-7 many TRBV5-8 CASSRPRGAYEQYF TGTGCCAGCAGCCGTCCGCGGGGGGCCTACGAGCAGTACTTC
TRBD2 TRBJ2-7 many TRBV7-2 CASSLLAGDSYEQYF TGTGCCAGCAGCTTACTAGCGGGGGACTCCTACGAGCAGTACTTC
TRBD2 TRBJ2-7 - TRBV11-2 CASSPDETASGRDAQYF TGTGCCAGCAGCCCGGACGAGACCGCTAGCGGAAGGGATGCGCAGTACTTC
- TRBJ2-3 many TRBV5-8 CASSLSSGTRTDTQYF TGTGCCAGCAGCTTGTCATCCGGTACCAGGACAGATACGCAGTATTTT
- TRBJ1-4 many TRBV18 CASSPTVGPNEKLFF TGTGCCAGCTCACCTACGGTAGGGCCTAATGAAAAACTGTTTTTT
- TRBJ1-5 many TRBV4-1 CASSHQEGQPQHF TGCGCCAGCAGCCACCAAGAGGGTCAGCCCCAGCATTTT
TRBD1 TRBJ1-5 - TRBV6-1 CASSGEGAQPQHF TGTGCCAGCAGTGGGGAGGGGGCTCAGCCCCAGCATTTT
- TRBJ1-5 many TRBV7-9 CASSLAEYQPQHF TGTGCCAGCAGCTTAGCGGAGTATCAGCCCCAGCATTTT
- TRBJ2-1 many TRBV10-1 CASSPAEYNEQFF TGCGCCAGCAGTCCGGCCGAGTACAATGAGCAGTTCTTC
- TRBJ2-3 medium-sized TRBV12-3/TRBV12-4 CASSFLQGADTQYF TGTGCCAGCAGTTTCCTCCAGGGCGCAGATACGCAGTATTTT
TRBD1 TRBJ1-1 few TRBV6-6 CASSYSGTGLVTEAFF TGTGCCAGCAGTTACTCCGGGACAGGTTTGGTCACTGAAGCTTTCTTT
- TRBJ1-3 many TRBV20-1 CSARAAGNTIYF TGCAGTGCTAGGGCAGCTGGAAACACCATATATTTT
TRBD2 TRBJ2-2 many TRBV11-1 CASRKTSRMVPGELFF TGTGCCAGCAGGAAGACTAGCCGGATGGTTCCCGGGGAGCTGTTTTTT
TRBD2 TRBJ2-7 many TRBV11-1 CASSLAFTGGLVDEQYF TGTGCCAGCAGCTTAGCGTTCACGGGAGGGCTGGTGGACGAGCAGTACTTC
- TRBJ2-2 many TRBV28 CASSLPRGNTGELFF TGTGCCAGCAGTTTACCGAGAGGAAACACCGGGGAGCTGTTTTTT
TRBD2 TRBJ2-1 - TRBV10-2 CASKTSGYNEPFF TGCGCCAGCAAGACTAGCGGTTACAATGAGCCGTTCTTC
- TRBJ1-4 many TRBV5-6 CASSLRAAGEKLFF TGTGCCAGCAGCTTGAGGGCCGCTGGTGAAAAACTGTTTTTT
- TRBJ2-3 many TRBV7-9 CASSLRPDTQYF TGTGCCAGCAGCCTACGTCCAGATACGCAGTATTTT
- TRBJ2-5 many TRBV11-2 CASSPTGPHRETQYF TGTGCCAGCAGCCCCACAGGTCCTCATCGGGAGACCCAGTACTTC
- TRBJ1-6 few TRBV27 CASILVLGSGASSSPLHF TGTGCCAGCATTTTAGTCCTTGGGTCAGGTGCCTCCAGCTCACCCCTCCACTTT
TRBD1 TRBJ1-1 many TRBV29-1 CSVARTGSEAFF TGCAGCGTTGCCCGGACAGGGTCTGAAGCTTTCTTT
- TRBJ1-1 - TRBV11-3 CASSRNTEAFF TGTGCCAGCAGCCGCAACACTGAAGCTTTCTTT
- TRBJ2-7 many TRBV5-6 CASSLDPMGEQYF TGTGCCAGCAGCTTGGACCCGATGGGCGAGCAGTACTTC
- TRBJ1-4 many TRBV12-3/TRBV12-4 CASSLIPTNEKLFF TGTGCCAGCAGTTTGATCCCAACTAATGAAAAACTGTTTTTT
TRBD1 TRBJ1-2 many TRBV18 CASSQTGTGNGYTF TGTGCCAGCTCACAAACCGGGACAGGGAATGGCTACACCTTC
TRBD1 TRBJ1-4 many TRBV5-1 CASSLGQGAEKLFF TGCGCCAGCAGCCTAGGACAGGGGGCTGAAAAACTGTTTTTT
TRBD2 TRBJ2-7 - TRBV20-1 CSARLAGGSFEQYF TGCAGTGCTAGACTAGCGGGGGGTAGCTTCGAGCAGTACTTC
TRBD1 TRBJ2-4 many TRBV7-2 CASSPIGQGAFIQYF TGTGCCAGCAGCCCAATCGGACAGGGGGCGTTCATTCAGTACTTC
TRBD1 TRBJ1-5 many TRBV18 CASSKDRGGYQPQHF TGTGCCAGCTCAAAGGACAGGGGGGGATATCAGCCCCAGCATTTT
- TRBJ2-1 many TRBV18 CASSPPSARNEQFF TGTGCCAGCTCACCACCTTCCGCCCGCAATGAGCAGTTCTTC
- TRBJ1-1 many TRBV5-1 CASSVQGPPGNTEAFF TGCGCCAGCAGCGTCCAGGGTCCCCCAGGGAACACTGAAGCTTTCTTT
TRBD1 TRBJ2-5 many TRBV7-8 CASSLDGTGTETQYF TGTGCCAGCAGCTTAGACGGGACAGGGACAGAGACCCAGTACTTC
TRBD2 TRBJ2-3 many TRBV6-1 CASSSGGRSTDTQYF TGTGCCAGCAGTTCAGGCGGGAGGAGCACAGATACGCAGTATTTT
- TRBJ1-2 many TRBV28 CASSLLGNGYTF TGTGCCAGCAGTTTACTGGGAAATGGCTACACCTTC
- TRBJ2-2 - TRBV4-2 CASSQDKGLELFF TGTGCCAGCAGCCAAGACAAGGGTTTGGAGCTGTTTTTT
- TRBJ2-2 many TRBV7-2 CASSLAGTGELFF TGTGCCAGCAGCTTAGCGGGCACCGGGGAGCTGTTTTTT
TRBD2 TRBJ2-1 medium-sized TRBV6-2/TRBV6-3 CASSLGLAGGRRYNEQFF TGTGCCAGCAGTCTTGGACTAGCGGGAGGCCGGCGCTACAATGAGCAGTTCTTC
TRBD1 TRBJ2-1 many TRBV9 CASSVGQGNEQFF TGTGCCAGCAGCGTAGGACAGGGCAATGAGCAGTTCTTC
- TRBJ2-1 few TRBV5-4 CASSLATVDNEQFF TGTGCCAGCAGCTTAGCCACCGTGGACAATGAACAGTTCTTC
TRBD2 TRBJ2-2 many TRBV29-1 CSGASGRNTGELFF TGCAGCGGAGCTAGCGGGAGGAACACCGGGGAGCTGTTTTTT
TRBD1 TRBJ1-1 many TRBV7-9 CASSLTGADTEAFF TGTGCCAGCAGCTTGACAGGGGCGGACACTGAAGCTTTCTTT
- TRBJ2-5 many TRBV5-6 CASSLVAAKGTQYF TGTGCCAGCAGCTTGGTAGCCGCGAAGGGGACCCAGTACTTC
TRBD1 TRBJ1-2 many TRBV9 CASSDSGTGLFGYTF TGTGCCAGCAGCGACTCCGGGACAGGGTTGTTCGGCTACACCTTC
- TRBJ2-5 many TRBV6-1 CASSRDPAETQYF TGTGCCAGCAGTAGGGACCCGGCGGAGACCCAGTACTTC
- TRBJ2-2 many TRBV19 CASAGQMMTGELFF TGTGCCAGTGCCGGACAGATGATGACCGGGGAGCTGTTTTTT
- TRBJ2-5 many TRBV5-4 CASSRSQETQYF TGTGCCAGCAGCCGGTCCCAAGAGACCCAGTACTTC
- TRBJ1-4 many TRBV6-5 CASSYSRVGEKLFF TGTGCCAGCAGTTACTCGAGGGTCGGGGAAAAACTGTTTTTT
TRBD2 TRBJ2-7 many TRBV27 CASSPGLAGPSYEQYF TGTGCCAGCAGCCCAGGCTTAGCGGGGCCATCCTACGAGCAGTACTTC
- TRBJ1-2 many TRBV19 CASSRTPTNYGYTF TGTGCCAGTAGTAGGACACCGACTAACTATGGCTACACCTTC
- TRBJ2-7 many TRBV10-3 CATRGVGSYEQYF TGTGCCACTAGGGGGGTAGGGAGCTACGAGCAGTACTTC
- TRBJ2-7 many TRBV9 CASSSGHPYEQYF TGTGCCAGCAGCTCCGGACACCCCTACGAGCAGTACTTC
- TRBJ2-5 many TRBV7-2 CASTSQRSETQYF TGTGCCAGCACCTCCCAACGTTCAGAGACCCAGTACTTC
- TRBJ2-7 many TRBV5-1 CASSLAGVGRQVSYEQYF TGCGCCAGCAGCTTGGCGGGGGTGGGGAGACAGGTATCGTACGAGCAGTACTTC
- TRBJ2-7 many TRBV7-3 CASSLSTVDEQYF TGTGCCAGCAGCTTATCGACGGTGGACGAGCAGTACTTC